Listed below are T cell receptor beta chains from one sample, sequenced in a study of cytomegalovirus exposure and HLA in healthy donors. The method was immunoSEQ multiplex PCR; TCRdb's version includes in-frame clones alone and lacks a portion of them. The sample yields 82,000 or so clones, 85% to 95% seen once. The sequencing input was PBMCs. The source of these receptors is a man younger than 30 in good health and CMV-seronegative. The CDR3 runs from the conserved cysteine through the conserved F or W. Fields, in order: D gene, J gene, clone size, V gene, CDR3 DNA, CDR3 protein. The D gene is left open where the match is weak. Size is stated for part of the rows, as once, few or many counts, or as a class when the clone is expanded.

NA | TRBJ2-7 | NA | TRBV4-2 | TGTGCCAGCAGCCAAGATCGGGGGACTCCCTACGAGCAGTACTTC | CASSQDRGTPYEQYF
TRBD1 | TRBJ1-2 | NA | TRBV5-1 | TGCGCCAGCAGCACTATAGGCGGGACAGGGGGCGCGCATGGCTACACCTTC | CASSTIGGTGGAHGYTF
NA | TRBJ2-5 | NA | TRBV5-4 | TGTGCCAGCAGCTTGGAGAGGGTCCAGTACTTC | CASSLERVQYF
NA | TRBJ1-5 | NA | TRBV4-2 | TGTGCCAGCAGCCAAGATCTATCGGGGGGACGGCAGCCCCAGCATTTT | CASSQDLSGGRQPQHF
TRBD1 | TRBJ1-5 | NA | TRBV4-1 | TGCGCCAGCAGCTTAGGACAGGGGGGCGTTCAGCCCCAGCATTTT | CASSLGQGGVQPQHF
TRBD1 | TRBJ2-1 | NA | TRBV27 | TGTGCCAGCAGGGAGGGACCGGGACAGGCGTACAATGAGCAGTTCTTC | CASREGPGQAYNEQFF
NA | TRBJ1-2 | NA | TRBV7-9 | TGTGCCAGCATCCAAGAAATCGGCCACCAGCGGGGCTACACCTTC | CASIQEIGHQRGYTF
NA | TRBJ1-5 | NA | TRBV5-5 | TGTGCCAGCAGCTTGGCTGGTGGGGCGAGCAATCAGCCCCAGCATTTT | CASSLAGGASNQPQHF
NA | TRBJ2-1 | NA | TRBV19 | TGTGCCAGTAGTATACTAGGGGTGGGCAATGAGCAGTTCTTC | CASSILGVGNEQFF
NA | TRBJ1-5 | NA | TRBV6-1 | TGTGCCAGCAGGGAAACAGGGTGGGGTCAGCCCCAGCATTTT | CASRETGWGQPQHF
NA | TRBJ2-7 | NA | TRBV11-3 | TGTGCCAGCAGCTTAGATTGGACGGGGACCTACGAGCAGTACTTC | CASSLDWTGTYEQYF
NA | TRBJ1-1 | NA | TRBV5-6 | TGTGCCAGCAGCTTGGCAGGGGTTGCTGAAGCTTTCTTT | CASSLAGVAEAFF
TRBD1 | TRBJ1-2 | NA | TRBV18 | TGTGCCAGCTCACCGGGGGGACAGGCTTATGGCTACACCTTC | CASSPGGQAYGYTF
TRBD1 | TRBJ2-7 | once | TRBV5-1 | TGCGCCAGCAGCTTGACGTGGGGACAGGGGGCGGGTAGCTCCTACGAGCAGTACTTC | CASSLTWGQGAGSSYEQYF
NA | TRBJ1-2 | few | TRBV1 | TGCACCAGCAGCCTTCCGGGGACTAACTATGGCTACACCTTC | CTSSLPGTNYGYTF
NA | TRBJ2-2 | NA | TRBV5-1 | TGCGCCAGCAGCTCGACCGGGACAAGAGACACCGGGGAGCTGTTTTTT | CASSSTGTRDTGELFF
TRBD1 | TRBJ2-7 | NA | TRBV27 | TGTGCCAGCAGTTTGGGACAGCCCTACGAGCAGTACTTC | CASSLGQPYEQYF
TRBD1 | TRBJ2-7 | NA | TRBV23-1 | TGCGCCAGCAGGAACCCCAGGGGGACAGCAAGACTCCGGTCCCCATACGAGCAGTACTTC | CASRNPRGTARLRSPYEQYF
NA | TRBJ2-3 | NA | TRBV7-2 | TGTGCCAGCAGCTCTACGGGTACGCAGTATTTT | CASSSTGTQYF
TRBD1 | TRBJ1-2 | NA | TRBV7-8 | TGTGCCAGCAGCCCCCGGGACAGTAAAAACTATGGCTACACCTTC | CASSPRDSKNYGYTF
TRBD1 | TRBJ1-5 | NA | TRBV7-8 | TGTGCCAGCAGCCGTACAGGGGCCAATCAGCCCCAGCATTTT | CASSRTGANQPQHF
TRBD1 | TRBJ1-5 | NA | TRBV5-1 | TGCGCCAGCAGCTTGGAAGGGGGCCGAAATCAGCCCCAGCATTTT | CASSLEGGRNQPQHF